This entry lists 30 T cell receptor beta chains sequenced from one sample in a study of OX40 agonist ivuxolimab in advanced cancers. Assay: immunoSEQ multiplex PCR; the TCRdb copy retains only in-frame clones and omits some. The sample includes approximately 110,000 clones, under 95% of them seen just once. Sequences were derived from CD4+ or CD8+ T cells sorted from blood, sampled in a trial of the OX40 agonist ivuxolimab. These receptors all come from an adult with an advanced solid tumor such as melanoma, head and neck, liver or kidney cancer.

The chain combines TRBV5-1 with TRBJ2-2; D is possibly TRBD2 (5 bases). Trimming left V 4 bases short and J 6 bases short, with 13 bases between. From germline, CDR1 is SGHRS and CDR2 YFSETQ. This CDR3 comprises 14 residues. The CDR3 reads CASSTGERPGELFF. Here the CDR3 DNA reads TGCGCCAGCAGCACCGGAGAGCGGCCCGGGGAGCTGTTTTTT. The full variable domain, with the rest looked up from reference TRBV5-1 and TRBJ2-2, is KAGVTQTPRYLIKTRGQQVTLSCSPISGHRSVSWYQQTPGQGLQFLFEYFSETQRNKGNFPGRFSGRQFSNSRSEMNVSTLELGDSALYLCASSTGERPGELFFGEGSRLTVL.

V usage is TRBV9 and J usage is TRBJ1-6; 9 bases match TRBD1. The germline CDR1 and CDR2 sequences are SGDLS and YYNGEE. V trimming: 3 bases; J trimming: 13 bases; junction bases outside the gene matches: 11. The CDR3 totals 15 residues. The chain's CDR3 is CASSGERTGVYPLHF. For the CDR3, the DNA is TGTGCCAGCAGCGGCGAAAGGACAGGGGTCTACCCCCTCCACTTT.

V usage is TRBV11-3 and J usage is TRBJ2-1; maybe TRBD2 (5 bases). Germline-derived CDR1 and CDR2 are SGHNT and YENEEA. V was cut by 5 bases and J by 5 bases, with 7 bases left in between. The CDR3 covers 12 residues. CDR3 coding DNA: TGTGCCAGCAGCCCGACTAACAATGAGCAGTTCTTC. Protein sequence: CASSPTNNEQFF.

The chain has TRBV6-1 and TRBJ1-4; tentative D call: TRBD1 (5 bases). Deletions cut 6 bases from V and 0 bases from J, with 11 bases between. This CDR3 is built from 15 residues. Germline V CDR1 and CDR2: MNHNS, SASEGT. The CDR3 DNA reads as TGTGCCAGCAGCGCGGGACTGACAACTAATGAAAAACTGTTTTTT. Amino acid sequence: CASSAGLTTNEKLFF.

The chain is built from TRBV28 and TRBJ1-2; D remains ambiguous. This CDR3 region has 10 residues. Between the trimmed V and J ends, which lost 3 bases and 8 bases, there was a span of 4 bases. From germline, CDR1 is MDHEN and CDR2 SYDVKM. The CDR3 sequence: CASSLGGYTF. The CDR3 nucleotides read TGTGCCAGCAGTTTGGGCGGCTACACCTTC.

This sequence joins TRBV4-3 and TRBJ1-6; TRBD1 matches at 8 bases. The V gene's germline CDR1 is LGHNA and CDR2 YSLEER. V was pared by 0 bases and J by 6 bases, with 10 bases of the junction left unmatched. CDR3 size: 18 residues. CDR3 DNA sequence: TGCGCCAGCAGCCAAGATCTGGGTCCGGGACAGGTTAATTCACCCCTCCACTTT. Translation: CASSQDLGPGQVNSPLHF.

The gene calls are TRBV19 and TRBJ2-1; 7 nucleotides align to TRBD2. The CDR3 has 16 amino acids. Germline V gene lookup returns CDR1 LNHDA and CDR2 SQIVND (reference sequence). Trimming cost V 7 bases and J 4 bases; bases outside gene matches: 13. The CDR3 DNA reads TGTGCCAGTATCCCAACGGGGGGACGGCGATACAATGAGCAGTTCTTC. This codes for CASIPTGGRRYNEQFF.

The CDR3 protein is CASSLSDEQFF. CDR3 nucleotides: TGCGCCAGCAGCTTGTCGGATGAGCAGTTCTTC. This chain joins TRBV5-1 and TRBJ2-1, with unresolved D. Germline values: CDR1 SGHRS, CDR2 YFSETQ. There are 11 residues in the CDR3. Deletions cut 1 base from V and 8 bases from J, with 4 bases between. The entire variable domain, with the rest obtained from reference TRBV5-1 and TRBJ2-1, is as follows: KAGVTQTPRYLIKTRGQQVTLSCSPISGHRSVSWYQQTPGQGLQFLFEYFSETQRNKGNFPGRFSGRQFSNSRSEMNVSTLELGDSALYLCASSLSDEQFFGPGTRLTVL.

The J gene is TRBJ1-1, the V gene TRBV10-3; 8 nucleotides align to TRBD1. The junction had 12 bases not matched to a gene; V was cut back by 10 bases and J by 5 bases. Germline CDR1 is ENHRY and CDR2 is SYGVKD. This CDR3 spans 14 amino acids. In DNA, the CDR3 is TGTGCCACCGGGACAGGAAATTTAGGAACTGAAGCTTTCTTT. It yields the protein CATGTGNLGTEAFF.

The rearrangement links TRBV9 to TRBJ2-6; D not certain. The V end lost 2 bases, the J end lost 2 bases, and 5 bases lay between the germline ends. CDR1 and CDR2 from the germline V gene are SGDLS and YYNGEE. This CDR3 is built from 14 residues. CDR3 coding DNA: TGTGCCAGCAGCGTTCTCCCTGGGGCCAACGTCCTGACTTTC. It yields the protein CASSVLPGANVLTF.

This sequence joins TRBV5-1 and TRBJ2-2; possible D gene TRBD2, 6 bases. The CDR3 extends over 15 amino acids. CDR1 and CDR2 (germline): SGHRS, YFSETQ. Trimming cost V 3 bases and J 5 bases, with 14 bases left between them. In DNA, the CDR3 is TGCGCCAGCAGCTCTCTGCCGGGGGAGACCGGGGAGCTGTTTTTT. It encodes CASSSLPGETGELFF.

The chain is built from TRBV25-1 and TRBJ2-2, with a weak D call TRBD2 (5 bases). This CDR3 has 15 residues. Germline V gene lookup returns CDR1 MGHDK and CDR2 SYGVNS. The ends were cut back, 0 bases at V and 6 bases at J, with 11 bases in the middle. The CDR3 loop is CASSEYGTRPGELFF. CDR3 bases: TGTGCCAGCAGTGAATATGGTACTAGGCCCGGGGAGCTGTTTTTT.

This clone has only one observation. The chain uses TRBV6-5 and TRBJ2-5, with 8 bases lining up with TRBD1. Germline V gene data show CDR1 as MNHEY and CDR2 as SVGAGI. The CDR3 is 12 residues long. Trimming at V came to 6 bases and at J to 11 bases, leaving 8 bases not matched to a gene. The CDR3 DNA sequence: TGTGCCAGCAGCCCGGACAGGGTGTGGCAGTACTTC. It codes for CASSPDRVWQYF.

The rearrangement uses TRBV5-4 and TRBJ2-7; D is possibly TRBD2 (6 bases). CDR3 length: 14 amino acids. CDR1 is SGHNT, CDR2 YYREEE, per germline (reference sequence). V dropped 0 bases and J dropped 3 bases, with 10 bases sitting between them. CDR3 sequence reads: CASSLDGGYYEQYF. The CDR3, as DNA: TGTGCCAGCAGCTTGGACGGGGGTTACTACGAGCAGTACTTC.

The sample holds a few counts of this clone. The V call is TRBV11-2, the J call TRBJ2-7, with 9 bases that match TRBD1. V shed 5 bases, J shed 6 bases, and the junction held 5 bases outside the gene matches. CDR1 and CDR2 (germline): SGHAT, FQNNGV. CDR3 length equals 13 residues. CDR3 in amino acids: CASSPDRGGEQYF. CDR3 in DNA: TGTGCCAGCAGCCCGGACAGGGGTGGCGAGCAGTACTTC.

CDR3 sequence: CASSPGPMNTEAFF. The CDR3 DNA reads TGTGCCAGCAGCCCCGGACCCATGAACACTGAAGCTTTCTTT. This rearrangement joins TRBV7-2 to TRBJ1-1; D not certain. The germline CDR1 and CDR2 sequences are SGHTA and FQGNSA. This CDR3 has 14 amino acids. The V end lost 5 bases, the J end lost 0 bases, and 10 bases lay between the germline ends.

The chain joins TRBV5-1 to TRBJ2-1, with D maybe TRBD1 (5 bases). The CDR3 length is 15 residues. Deletions cut 1 base from V and 4 bases from J, with 12 bases between. From germline, CDR1 is SGHRS and CDR2 YFSETQ. The CDR3 DNA follows: TGCGCCAGCAGCTTGTCCCCTGACAGTTACAATGAGCAGTTCTTC. Its protein product is CASSLSPDSYNEQFF.

The rearrangement joins TRBV5-4 to TRBJ1-2, with 7 bases aligning to TRBD1. The CDR3 has 14 amino acids. The germline V gene has CDR1 SGHNT and CDR2 YYREEE (reference sequence). With 0 bases clipped from V and 2 bases from J, the junction kept 1 base outside the gene matches. Here the CDR3 reads CASSLGDRNYGYTF. The CDR3 bases are TGTGCCAGCAGCTTGGGGGACAGAAACTATGGCTACACCTTC.

The chain has TRBV18 and TRBJ2-6; the D is unclear. CDR1 KGHSH and CDR2 LQKENI come from the germline V gene. There are 16 residues in the CDR3. V was cut by 2 bases and J by 0 bases, with 8 bases left in between. CDR3 amino acids: CASSPEKVSGANVLTF. The CDR3 DNA follows: TGTGCCAGCTCACCAGAAAAGGTCTCTGGGGCCAACGTCCTGACTTTC.

The chain has TRBV5-6 and TRBJ1-2, with D perhaps matching TRBD1 (5 bases). Germline assignment: CDR1 SGHDT and CDR2 YYEEEE. This CDR3 comprises 14 residues. The V and J ends lost 4 bases and 5 bases respectively, with 15 bases between them. In DNA form, the CDR3 reads TGTGCCAGCAGCCTTCGAGGGGCTCGTTATGGCTACACCTTC. Its translation: CASSLRGARYGYTF.

This clone was detected a few times. This chain connects TRBV7-9 to TRBJ1-4, with D unresolved. Trimming stripped 5 bases from V and 5 bases from J, with 9 bases between. There are 13 residues in the CDR3. Looked up from germline, CDR1 is SEHNR and CDR2 is FQNEAQ (reference sequence). CDR3 loop: CASSPPANEKLFF. The CDR3 DNA sequence: TGTGCCAGCAGCCCCCCGGCAAATGAAAAACTGTTTTTT.

The V call is TRBV7-2, the J call TRBJ1-3; maybe TRBD1 (5 bases). This CDR3 region has 15 residues. The germline V gene encodes CDR1 SGHTA and CDR2 FQGNSA. Trimming cost V 1 base and J 3 bases, with 10 bases left between them. CDR3 amino acids: CASSLGQYRGNTIYF. The CDR3 DNA reads as TGTGCCAGCAGCTTAGGACAGTACCGTGGAAACACCATATATTTT. The full variable domain, its missing parts supplied by reference TRBV7-2 and TRBJ1-3, is GAGVSQSPSNKVTEKGKDVELRCDPISGHTALYWYRQSLGQGLEFLIYFQGNSAPDKSGLPSDRFSAERTGGSVSTLTIQRTQQEDSAVYLCASSLGQYRGNTIYFGEGSWLTVV.

The rearrangement uses TRBV9 and TRBJ2-3; D is perhaps TRBD2 (6 bases). The CDR3 loop spans 16 amino acids. Germline assignment: CDR1 SGDLS and CDR2 YYNGEE. V lost 4 bases and J lost 3, with 18 bases in between. This chain's CDR3 is CASSLSPTSLTDTQYF. DNA of the CDR3: TGTGCCAGCAGCCTATCACCGACTAGTTTGACAGATACGCAGTATTTT.

The chain couples TRBV21-1 to TRBJ1-1. TRBV21-1 is a listed pseudogene. The CDR3 extends over 15 amino acids. The CDR3: CASSKRRSRGTEAFF. In DNA, the CDR3 is TGTGCCAGCAGCAAAAGAAGATCTCGGGGCACTGAAGCTTTCTTT.

The chain joins TRBV2 to TRBJ2-5, with unresolved D. This CDR3 comprises 14 residues. In germline, CDR1 is SNHLY, CDR2 FYNNEI. Deletions cut 4 bases from V and 2 bases from J, with 11 bases between. CDR3 amino acids: CASSVSSNQETQYF. As DNA, the CDR3 is TGTGCCAGCAGTGTGTCCTCAAATCAAGAGACCCAGTACTTC. Based on the CDR3 plus reference TRBV2 and TRBJ2-5, the full variable domain is EPEVTQTPSHQVTQMGQEVILRCVPISNHLYFYWYRQILGQKVEFLVSFYNNEISEKSEIFDDQFSVERPDGSNFTLKIRSTKLEDSAMYFCASSVSSNQETQYFGPGTRLLVL.

The genes are TRBV25-1 and TRBJ2-2; D remains unclear. Trimming took off 4 bases at V and 2 bases at J, with 11 bases between the two ends. The CDR3 consists of 15 residues. From germline, CDR1 is MGHDK and CDR2 SYGVNS. For the CDR3, the DNA is TGTGCCAGCAGTGTCCAAAGAACCAACACCGGGGAGCTGTTTTTT. This sequence encodes CASSVQRTNTGELFF.

V is TRBV5-1 and J is TRBJ1-1; unclear D gene. The CDR3 sequence is 16 residues long. Trimming stripped 0 bases from V and 2 bases from J, with 14 bases between. Germline assignment: CDR1 SGHRS and CDR2 YFSETQ. In DNA form, the CDR3 reads TGCGCCAGCAGCTTGGGGCCAGCCGGCCCTAACACTGAAGCTTTCTTT. Amino acids: CASSLGPAGPNTEAFF.

The chain recombines TRBV7-9 with TRBJ1-5; 7 bases fit TRBD1. This CDR3 region has 15 residues. Germline V gene lookup returns CDR1 SEHNR and CDR2 FQNEAQ (reference sequence). V lost 5 bases, J lost 5 bases, and 9 bases stayed unmatched. The CDR3 protein is CASSLSTGRDQPQHF. The CDR3 DNA follows: TGTGCCAGCAGCCTATCGACAGGGAGGGATCAGCCCCAGCATTTT. Looking up the rest from reference TRBV7-9 and TRBJ1-5 gives the full variable domain: DTGVSQNPRHKITKRGQNVTFRCDPISEHNRLYWYRQTLGQGPEFLTYFQNEAQLEKSRLLSDRFSAERPKGSFSTLEIQRTEQGDSAMYLCASSLSTGRDQPQHFGDGTRLSIL.

V is TRBV18 and J is TRBJ2-1; TRBD1 matches 7 bases. J was trimmed by 2 bases and V by 8 bases; bases with no gene match: 6. The CDR3 is 14 amino acids. Germline values: CDR1 KGHSH, CDR2 LQKENI. CDR3 sequence (DNA): TGTGCCAGCGATACAGGGGTAGCCTACAATGAGCAGTTCTTC. Translated, it gives CASDTGVAYNEQFF. Full variable domain (missing parts from reference TRBV18 and TRBJ2-1): NAGVMQNPRHLVRRRGQEARLRCSPMKGHSHVYWYRQLPEEGLKFMVYLQKENIIDESGMPKERFSAEFPKEGPSILRIQQVVRGDSAAYFCASDTGVAYNEQFFGPGTRLTVL.

The V gene is TRBV11-2, the J gene TRBJ2-2, with a weak D call TRBD1 (6 bases). CDR3 length: 18 amino acids. Trimming shortened V by 1 base and J by 2 bases, and 17 bases separated the two germline ends. Per the germline V gene, CDR1 is SGHAT and CDR2 is FQNNGV. The CDR3 DNA sequence: TGTGCCAGCAGCTTAGCCTTTCGCTGGACAGCCAACACCGGGGAGCTGTTTTTT. Its translation: CASSLAFRWTANTGELFF.